This T cell receptor beta chain was identified during a study of vaccination and CD4 T cells after COVID-19. Study-wide background: The BNT162b2 or mRNA-1273 vaccine was given to participants in two doses.

The Oncomine TCR Beta short-read assay sequenced DNA from cultured CD4+ T cells. TCRdb fed the PCR reads into MiXCR, producing one record per CDR3 protein. The data show 15,000 or so distinct CDR3 sequences, 40% seen once. On this clonotype itself: Its target is not known.

Treatment defined: roughly 10-day PBMC culture with coronavirus spike peptide pools or control peptides (ViraFEST assay). Germline CDR1 MNHNS, CDR2 SASEGT. The junction had 13 bases not matched to a gene; V was cut back by 6 bases and J by 7 bases. The CDR3 runs to 16 residues. The TCR originated in a human donor who had recovered from COVID-19. V gene TRBV6-1 combines with J gene TRBJ2-1; TRBD2 aligns across 9 bases. The material sequenced was CD4+ T cells from blood, cultured in vitro. The CDR3 coding sequence is TGTGCCAGCAGCTCCATGCGCGGGAGGGCCGAGAATGAGCAGTTCTTC. Translation gives CASSSMRGRAENEQFF.